This TCR beta chain was captured in a study of cytomegalovirus exposure and HLA in healthy donors (dated by TCRdb to the late 2010s). About the investigation overall: In an earlier analysis of roughly 500 of the donors, around 300 Gb of sequence data and approximately 100 million unique TCR beta sequences from 150 million to 200 million T cells were reported. About 320 gigabases of sequencing data and approximately 85 million unique TCR sequences were included in an early release covering about 700 HLA-typed donors. Of the approximately 400 genotyped donors, 65% to 90% fell in the genetic ancestry cluster associated with self-reported Caucasian donors. The aim of the study was to test whether cataloging public T cell receptors could identify signatures of past pathogen exposure. The study used immunosequencing to profile the T cell repertoires of about 670 subjects and linked those repertoires to cytomegalovirus serostatus. A separate validation cohort of some 130 different subjects was used in addition to the approximately 640-subject first cohort. To predict cytomegalovirus infection status, the study combined high-throughput TCR immunosequencing, statistical association of individual TCRs with disease status, and machine learning. To study patterns of TCR occurrence, a later analysis re-analyzed previously published TCR beta repertoires from hundreds of donors and added high-resolution HLA genotyping. Rather than using new phenotypic data, the later analysis identified candidate immune exposures from TCR beta sequences and from how often those sequences occurred across donors. An earlier analysis of roughly 600 of the donors used high-throughput TCR beta sequencing to judge whether each TCR beta V gene segment behaved as functional or pseudogenic. Donor age, sex, ethnicity and CMV serostatus were collected together with the repertoire data. Genome-wide SNP genotypes for about three fifths of the roughly 670 donors were used in a later genetic analysis, which treated that subset as a discovery cohort. Every discovery cohort repertoire had been produced on one sequencing platform. HLA typing covered class I and class II loci at four-digit resolution. The number of typed donors differed by locus: about 620-640 for A, B, C, DRB1 and DQB1; 522 for DQA1; roughly 600 for DPA1; and around 450 for DPB1. Several DR-DQ haplotypes were handled as single units for association and clustering, since linkage in the cohort was strong. Among roughly 400 genotyped donors of the cohort, an average of roughly 230,000 unique TCR beta nucleotide sequences was sequenced per donor, of which about 20% were non-productive. Overall results and qualifications from the work: In a later analysis, around 15,000 TCR beta sequences were associated with specific HLA alleles at a false discovery rate of 0.05. In the study, around 160 TCR beta chains were listed as associated with cytomegalovirus. It was suggested by the authors that the approach could potentially be generalized to other disease states and immunological phenotypes. This cohort had only TCR beta chains sequenced, and the lack of alpha or paired-chain data limited which features could be detected. The sequencing pipeline was judged likely to have produced a cluster of highly shared sequence variants as a technical artifact. In a later genetic analysis, a missense DCLRE1C variant was associated with V-gene and J-gene trimming of TCR beta chains, and the association was replicated in an independent cohort. Correlated functional status among segregating V segments might be attributable to linkage disequilibrium, but an unknown experimental factor could not be ruled out. In a later analysis, several top co-occurrence clusters were reported to appear linked to parvovirus B19, influenza, CMV and Epstein-Barr virus. Sequencing depth was assumed to be roughly uniform across donors in the presence/absence analyses, though that assumption may not hold. Some IMGT-functional V segments, including TRBV6-2 and TRBV6-3, could not be told apart with the 87-base-pair reads, so those segments were excluded. A later genetic analysis reported fewer N-insertions in productive TCRs among donors in an Asian-associated ancestry cluster than the roughly 620-donor mean. A later analysis found that HLA-associated TCR beta chains were more clonally expanded and had lower generation probabilities than equally common non-associated chains. Most CMV-associated TCR beta chains appeared to be HLA-restricted in a later analysis, and the HLA associations seemed to be driven largely by CMV exposure. In an earlier analysis of about 540 of the donors, most TCR beta V segments were observed in productive rearrangements about 90% or about 30% of the time, broadly matching IMGT annotations. Assigning TCR associations to individual alleles was difficult when HLA alleles, especially DR and DQ, strongly co-occurred. Three of the identified cytomegalovirus-associated TCR beta chains were confirmed in vitro to be specific for cytomegalovirus antigens. Cytomegalovirus status was reported to be diagnosed by the classifier with high specificity and sensitivity in both the original and validation cohorts. A further reported finding was that TCR beta sequences accurately predicted the HLA-A and HLA-B alleles for most subjects in the first cohort. For the cohort, immune exposure information was limited to CMV serostatus. While some public TCRs were present in many individuals, most TCR sequences turned up only very rarely across donors. In a later analysis, the rate of TCR association differed among HLA loci, with DRB1 alleles having the most associated TCRs and HLA-C alleles having the fewest. Because HLA typing was unavailable for some donors at each locus, only the typed subset was used in association tests. Approximately 18 rarely observed V segments, including chromosome 9 orphons, were excluded from the earlier analysis of 550 to 700 of the donors because counts were too low.

Library prep was done by the immunoSEQ multiplex PCR assay. A mixture of 60 forward primers for TCR Vbeta segments and 13 reverse primers for TCR Jbeta segments was used in the multiplex PCR. A multiplex PCR assay on genomic DNA amplified the CDR3 region of rearranged TCR beta genes. The Illumina HiSeq System was used to sequence the amplified TCR beta libraries as 87-base-pair reads. The study's own analysis went as follows. In a later analysis, tens of millions of unique TCR beta chains were counted across the approximately 640 repertoires, and around 10 million of these chains were shared by at least two donors. To remove PCR and sequencing errors, raw reads were error-corrected and collapsed into unique sequences using a nearest-neighbor algorithm that merged closely related sequences. Alignment of CDR3 sequences to IMGT reference sequences was used to assign V, D and J gene segments. For a sequence to be retained, a match of at least six nucleotides was required to both a V gene segment and a J gene segment. Rearrangements were called productive when the CDR3 lacked stop codons and stayed in frame with V and J; all others were non-productive. Following IMGT convention, CDR3 was defined as the stretch from the second conserved V-encoded cysteine up to the conserved J-encoded phenylalanine. Sequences without an unambiguous match to a single V gene segment were excluded from the earlier analysis of 500 to 700 of the donors. In an earlier analysis of several hundred of the donors, V segments were called functional above 56.7% productive rearrangements and were called segregating when the between-donor standard deviation exceeded 5%. A statistical classification framework was built for diagnosing cytomegalovirus status from the catalog of TCR beta chain sequences. V and J gene assignment, in a later analysis, came from comparing TCR nucleotide sequences with IMGT/GENE-DB human TR gene sequences. In a later analysis, CDR3 sequences and most-parsimonious VDJ recombination scenarios were assigned using the TCRdist pipeline. A later analysis defined each TCR beta chain by its CDR3 amino acid sequence plus V-gene family, and excluded reads lacking a unique V-gene family. To address suspected cross-contamination and a sequencing artifact, a later analysis removed over 500 highly shared, low-generation-probability nucleotide sequences. For each public chain, a later analysis derived a clonal expansion index from normalized ranks of inferred template counts within each repertoire. In a later analysis, generation probabilities were computed using a VDJ recombination model fitted to out-of-frame rearrangements, and the results were checked against IGoR. A later analysis scored TCR-TCR, TCR-HLA and TCR-CMV co-occurrence with hypergeometric tests, applying a repertoire-size bias correction to TCR pairs. In a later analysis, false discovery rates were estimated by permuting HLA or CMV assignments 20 times. A later analysis grouped co-occurring TCRs with DBSCAN, adding TCRdist sequence similarity when clustering within HLA-allele-positive subsets. For co-occurrence clustering, repertoires with fewer than 30,000 or more than 120,000 public chains were excluded, along with roughly 5 repertoires with anomalous nucleotide sharing. The clones in this table, taken by TCRdb from immuneACCESS, are in-frame only. Not every clone is retained; where verified, under half of the shortfall comes from an unresolved V gene, and the cause of the rest is unknown. V and J calls and clone size are those listed in that table; D and trimming were worked out from the DNA. This sample is represented by 150,000 to 200,000 clones; over 80% of them were singletons. Roughly 2% of the sample is in the top ten clones.

The cohort was made up of about 670 healthy bone marrow donors. At the time of sampling, every cohort member was nominally healthy, though immune exposures that went unrecorded were likely present. CMV serostatus was recorded as positive for 250 to 300 and negative for about 50% of the 666 cohort members, whereas no CMV serostatus was recorded for the donor in question. Each donor provided a peripheral blood sample, and peripheral blood mononuclear cells were used for TCR beta sequencing. Genomic DNA extraction from the blood cell samples was performed with the Qiagen DNeasy Blood Extraction Kit. The cysteine opens and the phenylalanine closes a CDR3 of 18 amino acids. The CDR3 DNA has 54 bases and is translated from base 1. Per the germline V gene, KGHSH is the CDR1 and LQKENI is the CDR2. Trimming takes 1 base off V and 3 bases off J; junction bases not matched to a gene: 7. Worth noting for this clone: This receptor's antigen is unknown. Base qualities are not recorded, but no much larger clone differs from it by a single base.

The TCR originated in a human donor in good health. Sequences were obtained from PBMCs. The V gene is TRBV18 and the J gene is TRBJ2-1, with 12 central nucleotides matching TRBD2. CDR3 reads: CASSPRQKTSGGYNEQFF. The DNA is as follows: TGTGCCAGCTCACCACGTCAAAAGACTAGCGGGGGCTACAATGAGCAGTTCTTC. Reference TRBV18 and TRBJ2-1 proteins supply the regions before and after the CDR3; the full variable domain is: NAGVMQNPRHLVRRRGQEARLRCSPMKGHSHVYWYRQLPEEGLKFMVYLQKENIIDESGMPKERFSAEFPKEGPSILRIQQVVRGDSAAYFCASSPRQKTSGGYNEQFFGPGTRLTVL.